The 30 T cell receptor beta chains listed next were all sequenced from one sample in a study of tissue T cells after allogeneic stem cell transplantation. Data came from immunoSEQ multiplex PCR; TCRdb stores just in-frame clones and leaves some out. Here the sample spans 5,000 to 7,000 clones, 76% being singletons. This specimen was blood, taken before transplantation. Source of these receptors: a man aged 40-75 years who later had graft-versus-host disease after an allogeneic stem cell transplant.

The chain combines TRBV5-4 with TRBJ2-2, with D hard to call. CDR3 length: 16 residues. Per the germline V gene, CDR1 is SGHNT and CDR2 is YYREEE (reference sequence). Trimming left V 4 bases short and J 6 bases short, with 19 bases between. The CDR3 region has the DNA TGTGCCAGCAGCCCCCCCCTGGGTGGAAGTGCCGGGGAGCTGTTTTTT. It encodes CASSPPLGGSAGELFF.

The chain's CDR3 is CATSEPGTSGANEQFF. As DNA, the CDR3 is TGTGCCACCAGTGAACCCGGGACTTCGGGGGCGAATGAGCAGTTCTTC. The V and J genes are TRBV24-1 and TRBJ2-1; D is tentatively TRBD1 or TRBD2 (6 bases each). V was cut by 4 bases and J by 7 bases, with 19 bases left in between. Germline V lookup: CDR1 KGHDR, CDR2 SFDVKD. This CDR3 has 16 residues.

This clone was observed a few times. The chain carries TRBV10-1 and TRBJ2-7; D is perhaps TRBD1 or TRBD2 (5 bases each). Trimming stripped 6 bases from V and 6 bases from J, with 12 bases between. Per the germline V gene, CDR1 is WNHNN and CDR2 is SYGVQD (reference sequence). CDR3 length: 12 residues. The CDR3 bases are TGCGCCAGCAGGGGACCCGCGGGCGAGCAGTACTTC. Protein sequence: CASRGPAGEQYF.

The rearrangement uses TRBV24-1 and TRBJ2-3; D is possibly TRBD2 (7 bases). The CDR3 totals 18 residues. The V end lost 6 bases, the J end lost 4 bases, and 25 bases lay between the germline ends. Germline CDR1 KGHDR, CDR2 SFDVKD. CDR3 residues: CATSSGEGRGSGADTQYF. The CDR3 bases are TGTGCCACCAGTTCAGGGGAGGGACGGGGGTCTGGGGCAGATACGCAGTATTTT.

A note on this clone: The same CDR3 can be traced to other DNA sequences in this sample. The chain has TRBV28 and TRBJ2-7; 11 bases match TRBD1. Germline CDR1 MDHEN, CDR2 SYDVKM. This CDR3 has 14 residues. The V and J ends lost 6 bases and 4 bases, in that order; junction bases with no gene match: 5. The DNA for the CDR3 is TGTGCCAGCAGATGGACAGGGGGCTTGTACGAGCAGTACTTC. This codes for CASRWTGGLYEQYF.

V is TRBV6-5 and J is TRBJ2-7, with TRBD1 matching 12 bases. Germline loops: CDR1 MNHEY, CDR2 SVGAGI. The CDR3 is made up of 15 amino acids. Unmatched junction bases numbered 12, after V lost 10 bases and J lost 5 bases. The CDR3 region has the DNA TGTGCCACCCTCCTGGGTGGGACAGGGGGCCACGAGCAGTACTTC. It is translated as CATLLGGTGGHEQYF.

This clone rates as large. The chain has TRBV7-9 and TRBJ2-7, with D hard to call. Germline CDR1 SEHNR, CDR2 FQNEAQ (reference sequence). V was pared by 3 bases and J by 7 bases, with 13 bases between. CDR3 length: 13 amino acids. CDR3 sequence (DNA): TGTGCCAGCAGCTTCGCTAGAAATGGTGAGCAGTACTTC. Translation: CASSFARNGEQYF.

This chain connects TRBV27 to TRBJ2-3; 12 nucleotides agree with TRBD2. This CDR3 region has 15 residues. Trimming took 2 bases from V and 6 from J; bases not matched to a gene: 3. Germline lookup yields CDR1 MNHEY and CDR2 SMNVEV (reference sequence). For the CDR3, the DNA is TGTGCCAGCAGTTTAGGGACTAGCGGGTTCGATACGCAGTATTTT. It translates to CASSLGTSGFDTQYF.

The chain is built from TRBV7-9 and TRBJ2-3; 14 nucleotides line up with TRBD2. This CDR3 comprises 19 residues. After removal of 5 bases from V and 0 bases from J, the junction contained 10 bases not matched to a gene. Germline-derived CDR1 and CDR2 are SEHNR and FQNEAQ (reference sequence). The CDR3 DNA follows: TGTGCCAGCAGCGATCCTTGGACTAGCGGGGGGTCTAGCACAGATACGCAGTATTTT. Its translation is CASSDPWTSGGSSTDTQYF.

V gene TRBV29-1 combines with J gene TRBJ2-3, with TRBD1 identical over 7 bases. From germline, CDR1 is SQVTM and CDR2 ANQGSEA. V lost 7 bases, J lost 0 bases, and 7 bases stayed unmatched. This CDR3 comprises 14 residues. The CDR3 spells CSASDRVSTDTQYF. The CDR3 DNA reads TGCAGCGCCAGCGACAGGGTGAGCACAGATACGCAGTATTTT.

The CDR3 is CASSSGGLDTEAFF. The CDR3 nucleotides are TGTGCCAGCAGTTCGGGGGGGCTGGACACTGAAGCTTTCTTT. This chain connects TRBV28 to TRBJ1-1, with D maybe TRBD1 (6 bases). The CDR3 is made up of 14 amino acids. From germline, CDR1 is MDHEN and CDR2 SYDVKM. V dropped 4 bases and J dropped 3 bases, with 12 bases sitting between them.

The chain couples TRBV11-3 to TRBJ1-4; 9 bases match TRBD1. The V segment lost 6 bases and the J segment 8 bases; nucleotides outside the gene matches: 4. The CDR3 is 13 residues long. Germline V gives CDR1 SGHNT, CDR2 YENEEA. CDR3 loop: CASRGQGQEKLFF. The CDR3, as DNA: TGTGCCAGCAGGGGACAGGGCCAGGAAAAACTGTTTTTT.

This rearrangement joins TRBV10-3 to TRBJ1-5; D gene ambiguous. Trimming took off 2 bases at V and 2 bases at J, with 13 bases between the two ends. The CDR3 sequence is 16 residues long. The V gene's germline CDR1 is ENHRY and CDR2 SYGVKD. CDR3 DNA sequence: TGTGCCATCAGTGAGGTTCGGGGATCGGGCAATCAGCCCCAGCATTTT. Translating gives CAISEVRGSGNQPQHF.

V and J are TRBV6-1 and TRBJ1-2; no firm D call. Trimming stripped 1 base from V and 5 bases from J, with 14 bases between. The CDR3 totals 15 residues. CDR1 and CDR2 from the germline V gene are MNHNS and SASEGT. The CDR3 is CASSEGGQASYGYTF. In nucleotides, the CDR3 is TGTGCCAGCAGTGAAGGTGGGCAGGCGAGTTATGGCTACACCTTC.

The chain has TRBV20-1 and TRBJ2-1, with TRBD2 as a possible D gene (5 bases). V was pared by 3 bases and J by 6 bases, with 18 bases between. Germline values: CDR1 DFQATT, CDR2 SNEGSKA (reference sequence). There are 15 residues in the CDR3. The CDR3 region is CSASMIEYEGNEQFF. CDR3 DNA sequence: TGCAGTGCTAGTATGATCGAATACGAGGGCAATGAGCAGTTCTTC.

The chain combines TRBV19 with TRBJ1-2; D possibly corresponds to TRBD1 (6 bases). The germline V and J ends were trimmed by 5 bases and 6 bases, with 16 bases remaining between them. Germline V gene sequence: CDR1 LNHDA, CDR2 SQIVND (reference sequence). There are 14 residues in the CDR3. Here the CDR3 reads CASSGRAGVDGYTF. For the CDR3, the DNA is TGTGCCAGTAGTGGCAGGGCAGGGGTTGATGGCTACACCTTC.

The sample holds one count of this clone. The chain recombines TRBV19 with TRBJ2-2, with 7 nucleotides matching TRBD1. Trimming took 4 bases from V and 6 from J; bases not matched to a gene: 2. The CDR3 has 13 residues. The V gene's germline CDR1 is LNHDA and CDR2 SQIVND (reference sequence). The CDR3 bases are TGTGCCAGTAGTACCACAGGGGCCGGGGAGCTGTTTTTT. Residues: CASSTTGAGELFF.

This clone was seen a handful of times. The V and J genes are TRBV9 and TRBJ2-4, with D unresolved. Germline-derived CDR1 and CDR2 are SGDLS and YYNGEE. Trimming removed 0 bases at V and 0 bases at J, with 10 bases between. The CDR3 spans 16 residues. CDR3 sequence (DNA): TGTGCCAGCAGCGTAGGGCCTTCTATAGCCAAAAACATTCAGTACTTC. Protein: CASSVGPSIAKNIQYF. Filled out from reference TRBV9 and TRBJ2-4, the complete variable domain reads DSGVTQTPKHLITATGQRVTLRCSPRSGDLSVYWYQQSLDQGLQFLIQYYNGEERAKGNILERFSAQQFPDLHSELNLSSLELGDSALYFCASSVGPSIAKNIQYFGAGTRLSVL.

CDR3 sequence reads: CASSLSLGQGDVSGANVLTF. Here the CDR3 DNA reads TGTGCCAGCAGTTTATCGCTCGGACAGGGGGATGTCTCTGGGGCCAACGTCCTGACTTTC. This sequence joins TRBV27 and TRBJ2-6, with 10 bases that match TRBD1. This CDR3 region has 20 residues. J lost 0 bases, V lost 0 bases, and 8 bases had no gene match. Looked up from germline, CDR1 is MNHEY and CDR2 is SMNVEV (reference sequence).

The chain combines TRBV28 with TRBJ2-1; D might be TRBD2 (5 bases). The V gene's germline CDR1 is MDHEN and CDR2 SYDVKM. This CDR3 has 14 amino acids. The V and J ends lost 5 bases and 3 bases respectively, with 11 bases between them. This CDR3 reads CASSESRDYNEQFF. The CDR3 DNA is TGTGCCAGCAGTGAATCCCGGGACTACAATGAGCAGTTCTTC.

The chain joins TRBV6-5 to TRBJ2-4, with D perhaps matching TRBD1 or TRBD2 (5 bases each). Trimming removed 5 bases at V and 0 bases at J, with 8 bases between. The CDR3 extends over 14 amino acids. Germline CDR1 reads MNHEY; CDR2 reads SVGAGI. The CDR3 region has the DNA TGTGCCAGCAGTCCCGGGACAGCCAAAAACATTCAGTACTTC. Its translation is CASSPGTAKNIQYF.

V and J are TRBV5-1 and TRBJ2-3; a possible D gene is TRBD2 (6 bases). The CDR3 runs to 16 residues. Germline CDR1 and CDR2: SGHRS and YFSETQ. Between the trimmed V and J ends, which lost 3 bases and 4 bases, there was a span of 18 bases. This chain's CDR3 is CASSYEVTGGADTQYF. CDR3 nucleotides: TGCGCCAGCAGCTATGAGGTCACAGGAGGGGCAGATACGCAGTATTTT.

This clone has a handful of counts. J is TRBJ1-5 and V is TRBV28; no firm D call. The CDR3 is 15 residues long. The germline V gene has CDR1 MDHEN and CDR2 SYDVKM. Trimming left V 1 base short and J 0 bases short, with 7 bases between. The CDR3 DNA reads TGTGCCAGCAGTTTATTACAAACTAGCAATCAGCCCCAGCATTTT. Protein: CASSLLQTSNQPQHF.

This clone appeared once. The gene calls are TRBV27 and TRBJ1-2; 8 bases align to TRBD1. Germline V gives CDR1 MNHEY, CDR2 SMNVEV (reference sequence). V shed 5 bases and J 8 bases; nucleotides not matched to a gene: 4. The CDR3 contains 12 residues. CDR3 region: CASSLTGVGYTF. The DNA of the CDR3 is TGTGCCAGCAGTCTGACAGGGGTCGGCTACACCTTC.

The chain links TRBV28 to TRBJ2-4, with 9 bases that match TRBD1. V lost 4 bases, J lost 4 bases, and 5 bases stayed unmatched. The CDR3 covers 15 residues. Germline values: CDR1 MDHEN, CDR2 SYDVKM. CDR3 DNA sequence: TGTGCCAGCAGTTCCCACGGACAGGGGAAAAACATTCAGTACTTC. Amino acid sequence: CASSSHGQGKNIQYF.

The chain carries TRBV27 and TRBJ1-5, with TRBD1 matching 9 bases. V shed 8 bases and J 6 bases; nucleotides not matched to a gene: 5. Germline-derived CDR1 and CDR2 are MNHEY and SMNVEV (reference sequence). This CDR3 has 13 residues. The CDR3 is CASGDRVGQPQHF. The CDR3 region has the DNA TGTGCCAGCGGGGACAGGGTAGGTCAGCCCCAGCATTTT.

The chain is built from TRBV30 and TRBJ1-1; D gene uncertain. Between the trimmed V and J ends, which lost 2 bases and 2 bases, there was a span of 9 bases. This CDR3 contains 13 residues. Germline assignment: CDR1 GTSNPN and CDR2 SVGIG (reference sequence). In DNA, the CDR3 is TGTGCCTGGAGTACTCCAACCAACACTGAAGCTTTCTTT. Its translation: CAWSTPTNTEAFF.

The chain links TRBV5-1 to TRBJ2-7; unclear D gene. The germline V gene encodes CDR1 SGHRS and CDR2 YFSETQ. The CDR3 runs to 14 residues. With 0 bases removed from V and 7 bases from J, the gap between germline ends came to 14 bases. The DNA of the CDR3 is TGCGCCAGCAGCTTGGACCCCGCGCTGGGGGAGCAGTACTTC. The encoded protein is CASSLDPALGEQYF. Variable domain in full (rest from reference TRBV5-1 and TRBJ2-7): KAGVTQTPRYLIKTRGQQVTLSCSPISGHRSVSWYQQTPGQGLQFLFEYFSETQRNKGNFPGRFSGRQFSNSRSEMNVSTLELGDSALYLCASSLDPALGEQYFGPGTRLTVT.

By share, this clone counts as medium-sized. V gene TRBV11-3 combines with J gene TRBJ2-2; the match to TRBD1 covers 11 bases. The CDR3 is made up of 15 amino acids. Losses at the gene ends were 1 base for V and 9 bases for J; bases not matched to a gene: 4. CDR1 SGHNT and CDR2 YENEEA come from the germline V gene. The CDR3 spells CASSLGTGGSWELFF. For the CDR3, the DNA is TGTGCCAGCAGCTTAGGGACAGGGGGCTCGTGGGAGCTGTTTTTT.

The CDR3 loop reads CASSPGGGRIDGNTEAFF. The CDR3 DNA reads as TGTGCCAGCAGCCCCGGAGGGGGAAGGATTGATGGGAACACTGAAGCTTTCTTT. This chain links TRBV7-9 with TRBJ1-1; weak D call: TRBD1 (6 bases). The CDR3 length is 18 residues. V shed 5 bases and J shed 1 base, with 23 bases lying between them. The V gene's germline CDR1 is SEHNR and CDR2 FQNEAQ (reference sequence).